The clone carrying this T cell receptor beta chain was recorded once. Patients chosen for sequencing had shown CD8+CD57+ cell expansion by flow cytometry. V shed 2 bases, J shed 4 bases, and the junction held 3 bases outside the gene matches. This CDR3 comprises 15 residues. The V gene's germline CDR1 is WSHSY and CDR2 SAAADI. TCR beta VDJ and CDR3 were profiled, and genomic DNA was the template. Each CDR3 protein is one row after TCRdb ran MiXCR on the reads. The repertoire holds roughly 200,000 distinct CDR3 sequences, with more than 55% as singletons. The source of the sample is a study of CD8+CD57+ T cells in acquired aplastic anemia.

This TCR came from a human donor with aplastic anemia. The chain employs TRBV10-2 and TRBJ2-1; 9 nucleotides agree with TRBD2. The sequenced sample was sorted CD4+, CD8+, or CD8+CD57+ T cells (not recorded which) from PBMCs. CDR3 region: CASSEERGVYNEQFF. Here the CDR3 DNA reads TGCGCCAGCAGTGAGGAGCGGGGGGTTTACAATGAGCAGTTCTTC.